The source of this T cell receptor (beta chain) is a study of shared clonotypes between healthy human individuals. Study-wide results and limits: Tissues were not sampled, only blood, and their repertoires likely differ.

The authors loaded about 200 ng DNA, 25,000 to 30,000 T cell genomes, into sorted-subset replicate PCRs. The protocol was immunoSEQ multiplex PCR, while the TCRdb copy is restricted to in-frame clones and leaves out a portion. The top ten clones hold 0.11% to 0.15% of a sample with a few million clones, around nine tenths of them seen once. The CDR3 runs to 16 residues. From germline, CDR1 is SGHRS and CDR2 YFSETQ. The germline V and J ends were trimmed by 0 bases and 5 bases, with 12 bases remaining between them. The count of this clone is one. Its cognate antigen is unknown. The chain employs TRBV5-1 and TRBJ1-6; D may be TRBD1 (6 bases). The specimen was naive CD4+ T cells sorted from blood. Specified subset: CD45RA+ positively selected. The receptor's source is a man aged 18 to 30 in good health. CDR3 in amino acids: CASSLGGQNHNSPLHF. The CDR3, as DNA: TGCGCCAGCAGCTTGGGGGGGCAAAATCATAATTCACCCCTCCACTTT.